Shown below are 24 T cell receptor beta chains from a single sample sequenced in a study of T cells after yellow fever vaccination. TCRdb re-called the 5' RACE reads with MiXCR, one entry per CDR3 protein. Of 250,000 to 300,000 distinct CDR3 sequences in the sample, roughly 5% were seen once. The material was CD4+ T cells sorted from PBMCs, obtained on the day of the yellow fever booster vaccination. The receptors shown here come from a young man who received the YFV17D yellow fever vaccine.

This clonotype was recorded at least ten times. The V and J genes are TRBV20-1 and TRBJ2-5; 8 bases match TRBD2. After removal of 5 bases from V and 2 bases from J, the junction contained 4 bases not matched to a gene. The CDR3 has 13 residues. Germline V CDR1 and CDR2: DFQATT, SNEGSKA (reference sequence). In DNA, the CDR3 is TGCAGTGCTCCGACTAGCGAACAAGAGACCCAGTACTTC. As protein: CSAPTSEQETQYF.

This clonotype was detected many times. The chain employs TRBV9 and TRBJ2-3, with D tentatively TRBD2 (6 bases). The germline V and J ends were trimmed by 3 bases and 2 bases, with 19 bases remaining between them. CDR1 SGDLS and CDR2 YYNGEE come from the germline V gene. The CDR3 contains 17 residues. The CDR3 sequence is CASSALKTRGITDTQYF. The CDR3 DNA follows: TGTGCCAGCAGCGCGCTTAAGACTAGGGGAATCACAGATACGCAGTATTTT.

A few counts support this clonotype. The gene calls are TRBV6-5 and TRBJ2-5; 7 bases match TRBD1. This CDR3 is built from 16 residues. CDR1 is MNHEY and CDR2 is SVGAGI in the germline V gene. Unmatched junction bases numbered 15, after V lost 8 bases and J lost 3 bases. For the CDR3, the DNA is TGTGCCAGCCGAAAGCCCGGGACAGAAAATAAAGAGACCCAGTACTTC. Translation gives CASRKPGTENKETQYF.

Only a few counts were recorded for this clonotype. The chain links TRBV4-1 to TRBJ2-3, with TRBD2 matching over 8 bases. Germline assignment: CDR1 MGHRA and CDR2 YSYEKL. The CDR3 has 16 residues. The V and J ends lost 1 base and 3 bases, in that order; junction bases with no gene match: 6. CDR3 DNA: TGCGCCAGCAGCCAAGTGGGAGCGGGGGTAACAGATACGCAGTATTTT. This codes for CASSQVGAGVTDTQYF.

This clonotype was observed at least ten times. V and J are TRBV6-1 and TRBJ1-1, with D perhaps TRBD1 (5 bases). V was shortened by 7 bases and J by 1 base, with 7 bases between the two germline ends. The CDR3 has 12 amino acids. The germline CDR1 and CDR2 sequences are MNHNS and SASEGT. This CDR3 reads CASTQGNTEAFF. CDR3 sequence (DNA): TGTGCCAGCACGCAGGGGAACACTGAAGCTTTCTTT.

This clonotype has a count of ten or more. The rearrangement uses TRBV25-1 and TRBJ1-2; D remains unclear. V lost 6 bases and J lost 5, with 7 bases in between. Germline CDR1 MGHDK, CDR2 SYGVNS. The length of the CDR3 is 11 residues. The CDR3 DNA reads as TGTGCCAGCAGGGGAGGTTATGGCTACACCTTC. As protein: CASRGGYGYTF.

This clonotype was seen ten or more times. The chain is built from TRBV20-1 and TRBJ2-7; tentative D call: TRBD2 (5 bases). Trimming left V 5 bases short and J 3 bases short, with 17 bases between. From germline, CDR1 is DFQATT and CDR2 SNEGSKA (reference sequence). CDR3 length equals 14 residues. The CDR3 here is CSAAALDAVYEQYF. The CDR3, as DNA: TGCAGTGCTGCCGCACTAGACGCGGTCTACGAGCAGTACTTC.

The genes are TRBV7-8 and TRBJ2-1, with D perhaps matching TRBD1 or TRBD2 (5 bases each). Per the germline V gene, CDR1 is SGHVS and CDR2 is FQNEAQ. This CDR3 comprises 15 residues. V lost 1 base and J lost 3, with 10 bases in between. The CDR3, as DNA: TGTGCCAGCAGCTTAGGGGGACGGGACTACAATGAGCAGTTCTTC. Protein: CASSLGGRDYNEQFF. Based on the CDR3 plus reference TRBV7-8 and TRBJ2-1, the full variable domain is GAGVSQSPRYKVAKRGQDVALRCDPISGHVSLFWYQQALGQGPEFLTYFQNEAQLDKSGLPSDRFFAERPEGSVSTLKIQRTQQEDSAVYLCASSLGGRDYNEQFFGPGTRLTVL.

This clonotype was seen a handful of times. The chain carries TRBV20-1 and TRBJ1-5; D remains unclear. Trimming stripped 0 bases from V and 10 bases from J, with 10 bases between. The CDR3 is made up of 12 amino acids. Germline V gene lookup returns CDR1 DFQATT and CDR2 SNEGSKA (reference sequence). The CDR3 reads CSARDHIHPQHF. The CDR3 DNA sequence: TGCAGTGCTAGAGATCATATTCACCCCCAGCATTTT.

The chain employs TRBV29-1 and TRBJ1-1, with TRBD1 identical over 8 bases. Unmatched junction bases numbered 6, after V lost 1 base and J lost 2 bases. CDR3 length equals 15 residues. The V gene's germline CDR1 is SQVTM and CDR2 ANQGSEA. DNA of the CDR3: TGCAGCGTTGAAGCTCGACAGGGGTTAAACACTGAAGCTTTCTTT. Its translation is CSVEARQGLNTEAFF.

The J gene is TRBJ1-1, the V gene TRBV5-4, with TRBD1 identical over 7 bases. Germline V lookup: CDR1 SGHNT, CDR2 YYREEE (reference sequence). The CDR3 is made up of 14 amino acids. The V gene end was trimmed by 4 bases and the J gene end by 5 bases; junction bases not matched to a gene: 8. The CDR3 DNA sequence: TGTGCCAGCAGCCGTGGTCAGGGGGGAACTGAAGCTTTCTTT. It yields the protein CASSRGQGGTEAFF.

This clonotype was seen a handful of times. The chain joins TRBV28 to TRBJ2-1; no definite D call. The germline CDR1 and CDR2 sequences are MDHEN and SYDVKM. There are 12 residues in the CDR3. Trimming removed 0 bases from V and 7 bases from J, with 4 bases in between. This CDR3 is CASSLWGNEQFF. CDR3 sequence (DNA): TGTGCCAGCAGTTTATGGGGAAATGAGCAGTTCTTC.

The chain carries TRBV3-1 and TRBJ2-3; 10 positions agree with TRBD2. CDR3 length: 15 amino acids. V trimming: 2 bases; J trimming: 4 bases; junction bases outside the gene matches: 3. Germline V gene sequence: CDR1 LGHDT, CDR2 YNNKEL (reference sequence). The CDR3 sequence: CASSQSSGGPDTQYF. The CDR3 nucleotides are TGTGCCAGCAGCCAATCTAGCGGGGGACCAGATACGCAGTATTTT.

This clonotype was picked up many times. The gene calls are TRBV20-1 and TRBJ1-5, with TRBD1 matching 7 bases. The length of the CDR3 is 16 residues. CDR1 and CDR2 from the germline V gene are DFQATT and SNEGSKA (reference sequence). V was pared by 6 bases and J by 1 base, with 12 bases of the junction left unmatched. In DNA form, the CDR3 reads TGCAGTGCCCAGGGAAAAGGGGGCCGAAGCAATCAGCCCCAGCATTTT. It specifies CSAQGKGGRSNQPQHF.

The chain joins TRBV6-1 to TRBJ1-1; TRBD1 matches at 7 bases. The CDR3 consists of 15 residues. J gave up 6 bases and V 6 bases, and 13 bases lay outside the gene matches. Germline CDR1 MNHNS, CDR2 SASEGT. The CDR3 reads CASSFRRDSDSEAFF. The CDR3 DNA reads TGTGCCAGCAGCTTTAGAAGGGACAGTGATTCTGAAGCTTTCTTT.

This clonotype was detected many times. The CDR3: CAISVGNEQFF. In DNA form, the CDR3 reads TGTGCCATCAGTGTGGGTAATGAGCAGTTCTTC. V gene TRBV10-3 combines with J gene TRBJ2-1; D is uncertain. Germline CDR1 and CDR2: ENHRY and SYGVKD. CDR3 size: 11 residues. Trimming pared 4 bases from V and 7 bases from J, leaving 5 bases between.

This clonotype was counted at least ten times. The J gene is TRBJ2-7, the V gene TRBV28; D unresolved. The germline V and J ends were trimmed by 6 bases and 4 bases, with 13 bases remaining between them. This CDR3 region has 13 residues. Germline-derived CDR1 and CDR2 are MDHEN and SYDVKM. DNA of the CDR3: TGTGCCAGCAGCCCCCTTGAAGGGTACGAGCAGTACGTC. Its protein product is CASSPLEGYEQYV.

This clonotype was counted between two and nine times. This chain links TRBV5-1 with TRBJ2-3; D gene unclear. The CDR3 loop spans 11 amino acids. V lost 3 bases and J lost 5, with 4 bases in between. CDR1 and CDR2 (germline): SGHRS, YFSETQ. In DNA form, the CDR3 reads TGCGCCAGCAGCTCGAAAGATACGCAGTATTTT. Translation: CASSSKDTQYF. Combining the CDR3 with reference TRBV5-1 and TRBJ2-3 gives the whole variable domain KAGVTQTPRYLIKTRGQQVTLSCSPISGHRSVSWYQQTPGQGLQFLFEYFSETQRNKGNFPGRFSGRQFSNSRSEMNVSTLELGDSALYLCASSSKDTQYFGPGTRLTVL.

This clonotype turned up a few times. The V call is TRBV5-1, the J call TRBJ2-3; 8 nucleotides agree with TRBD2. The CDR3 extends over 16 amino acids. Germline CDR1 SGHRS, CDR2 YFSETQ. The ends lost 4 bases at V and 6 bases at J; junction bases unmatched: 13. The CDR3 reads CASSPTPGGAQDTQYF. The CDR3 DNA sequence: TGCGCCAGCAGCCCCACCCCGGGGGGGGCCCAGGATACGCAGTATTTT.

This clonotype was observed a few times. CDR3 DNA sequence: TGCAGTGCTAGAGATTTCGGAACCAAACTGTTTTTT. Protein: CSARDFGTKLFF. The genes are TRBV20-1 and TRBJ1-4, with D unclear. Trimming removed 0 bases at V and 11 bases at J, with 10 bases between. The CDR3 runs to 12 residues. Germline assignment: CDR1 DFQATT and CDR2 SNEGSKA (reference sequence).

This clonotype was seen a handful of times. V is TRBV27 and J is TRBJ2-3; a weak D match, TRBD2 (7 bases). This CDR3 has 16 residues. The germline V and J ends were trimmed by 3 bases and 5 bases, with 18 bases remaining between them. Germline V gives CDR1 MNHEY, CDR2 SMNVEV (reference sequence). In DNA, the CDR3 is TGTGCCAGCAGTTTTTGGGGGGGCAAGCTAGGAGATACGCAGTATTTT. Residues: CASSFWGGKLGDTQYF.

This chain joins TRBV6-4 and TRBJ2-7, with TRBD2 identical over 11 bases. This CDR3 contains 17 residues. Looked up from germline, CDR1 is MRHNA and CDR2 is SNTAGT. The ends lost 4 bases at V and 0 bases at J; junction bases unmatched: 8. CDR3 protein: CASSVDSGGGFSYEQYF. The DNA for the CDR3 is TGTGCCAGCAGTGTCGATAGCGGGGGGGGATTCTCCTACGAGCAGTACTTC.

A word on this clonotype: It may be a read error: a sequence one base away is much more abundant. The chain recombines TRBV6-2 or TRBV6-3 with TRBJ2-1; the D gene could be TRBD1 or TRBD2 (6 bases each). The CDR3 totals 16 residues. V gave up 2 bases and J gave up 8 bases, with 19 bases separating them. CDR1 MNHEY and CDR2 SVGEGT come from the germline V gene. The CDR3 bases are TGTGCCAGCAGTTACGTGGCAGGGGAGGATTACTATGAGCAGTTCTTC. Translated, it gives CASSYVAGEDYYEQFF.

This clonotype was recorded many times. One junction end disagrees with the germline gene, perhaps due to a read error. The V gene is TRBV30, the J gene TRBJ2-5, with D possibly matching TRBD1 (5 bases). The CDR3 is made up of 13 amino acids. CDR1 and CDR2 from the germline V gene are GTSNPN and SVGIG (reference sequence). CDR3 loop: CAWNLYGQGTQYF. The CDR3 DNA follows: TGTGCCTGGAACTTGTACGGACAAGGGACCCAGTACTTC.